This TCR beta chain was sequenced for a study of technical replicates of blood from a few donors. The table came from immunoSEQ multiplex PCR; TCRdb's copy has only in-frame clones and leaves some out. The data show about 89,000 clones, roughly 94% seen once. Germline V gives CDR1 MGHDK, CDR2 SYGVNS. V lost 3 bases and J lost 1; bases outside the gene matches: 9. CDR3 length: 16 residues. This clonotype was obtained from a human donor in good health. The sample taken for sequencing was T cells isolated from PBMCs. The rearrangement joins TRBV25-1 to TRBJ2-7; the match to TRBD1 covers 7 bases. The CDR3 spells CASSDSGTANSYEQYF. In nucleotides, the CDR3 is TGTGCCAGCAGTGACTCCGGGACAGCGAATTCCTACGAGCAGTACTTC.